The 4 T cell receptor beta chains reported below all come from one sample, sequenced in a study of blood T cell repertoires in COVID-19. Clones were sequenced by immunoSEQ multiplex PCR, and TCRdb holds only the in-frame ones, with some missing. The table has tens of thousands of clones, about nine tenths seen once; the top ten hold roughly 13%. The sample was peripheral blood. Receptors originate from a human donor in a cohort sampled during active COVID-19.

This clone was counted a single time. J is TRBJ2-5 and V is TRBV19; TRBD2 is a possible D gene (7 bases). V gave up 8 bases and J gave up 5 bases, with 15 bases separating them. This CDR3 has 13 residues. Per germline, CDR1 LNHDA and CDR2 SQIVND (reference sequence). The CDR3 sequence: CASGGGRRETQYF. The CDR3 DNA reads TGTGCCAGTGGGGGGGGGCGCCGGGAGACCCAGTACTTC.

The chain couples TRBV7-2 to TRBJ2-1, with 10 bases fitting TRBD1. J lost 4 bases, V lost 5 bases, and 11 bases had no gene match. The CDR3 is 17 amino acids. Germline CDR1 SGHTA, CDR2 FQGNSA. CDR3 region: CASSKGADRGPYNEQFF. CDR3 nucleotides: TGTGCCAGCAGCAAAGGGGCAGACAGGGGGCCGTACAATGAGCAGTTCTTC. Variable domain in full (rest from reference TRBV7-2 and TRBJ2-1): GAGVSQSPSNKVTEKGKDVELRCDPISGHTALYWYRQSLGQGLEFLIYFQGNSAPDKSGLPSDRFSAERTGGSVSTLTIQRTQQEDSAVYLCASSKGADRGPYNEQFFGPGTRLTVL.

The chain couples TRBV3-1 (or the pseudogene TRBV3-2) to TRBJ2-5, with D uncertain. The CDR3 spans 13 residues. CDR1 LGHDT and CDR2 YNNKEL come from the germline V gene (reference sequence). The V end was cut by 8 bases, the J end by 5 bases, with 15 bases between. CDR3 protein: CASSPQQWETQYF. The CDR3 bases are TGTGCCAGCTCCCCTCAACAGTGGGAGACCCAGTACTTC.

The chain combines TRBV7-2 with TRBJ1-5, with D maybe TRBD1 (5 bases). Germline CDR1 reads SGHTA; CDR2 reads FQGNSA. V was cut by 1 base and J by 5 bases, with 6 bases left in between. The CDR3 sequence is 13 residues long. CDR3 nucleotides: TGTGCCAGCAGCTTAGTCAGGGATCAGCCCCAGCATTTT. Protein: CASSLVRDQPQHF.